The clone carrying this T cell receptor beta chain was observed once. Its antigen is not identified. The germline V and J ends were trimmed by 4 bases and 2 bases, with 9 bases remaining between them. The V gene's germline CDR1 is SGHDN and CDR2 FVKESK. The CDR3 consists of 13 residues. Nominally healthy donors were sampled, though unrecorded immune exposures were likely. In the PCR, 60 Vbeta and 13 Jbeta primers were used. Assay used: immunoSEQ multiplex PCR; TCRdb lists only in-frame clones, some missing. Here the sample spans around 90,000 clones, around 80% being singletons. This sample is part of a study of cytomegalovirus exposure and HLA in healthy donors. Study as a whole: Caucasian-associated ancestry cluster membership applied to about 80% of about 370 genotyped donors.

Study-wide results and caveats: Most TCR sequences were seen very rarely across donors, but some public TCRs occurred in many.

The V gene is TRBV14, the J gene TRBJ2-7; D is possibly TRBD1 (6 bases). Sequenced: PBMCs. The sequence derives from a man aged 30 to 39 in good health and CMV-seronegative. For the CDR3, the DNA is TGTGCCAGCAGCCCAACAGGGCCCTACGAGCAGTACTTC. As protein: CASSPTGPYEQYF.